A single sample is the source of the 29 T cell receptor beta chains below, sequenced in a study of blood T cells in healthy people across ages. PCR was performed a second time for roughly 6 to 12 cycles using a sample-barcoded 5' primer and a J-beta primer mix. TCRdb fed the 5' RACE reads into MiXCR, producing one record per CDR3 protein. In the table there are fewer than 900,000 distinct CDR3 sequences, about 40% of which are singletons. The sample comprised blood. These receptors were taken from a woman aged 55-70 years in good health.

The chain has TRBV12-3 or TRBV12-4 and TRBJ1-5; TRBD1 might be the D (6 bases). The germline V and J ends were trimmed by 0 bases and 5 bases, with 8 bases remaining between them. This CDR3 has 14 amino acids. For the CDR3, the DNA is TGTGCCAGCAGTTTAGCCAGGGGCCATCAGCCCCAGCATTTT. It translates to CASSLARGHQPQHF.

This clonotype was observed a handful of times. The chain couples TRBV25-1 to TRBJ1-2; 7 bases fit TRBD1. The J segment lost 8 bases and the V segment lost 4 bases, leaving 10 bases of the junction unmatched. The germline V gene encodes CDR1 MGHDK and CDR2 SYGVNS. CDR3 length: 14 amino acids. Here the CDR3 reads CASSGETGSWGYTF. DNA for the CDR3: TGTGCCAGCAGTGGAGAGACAGGGTCGTGGGGCTACACCTTC.

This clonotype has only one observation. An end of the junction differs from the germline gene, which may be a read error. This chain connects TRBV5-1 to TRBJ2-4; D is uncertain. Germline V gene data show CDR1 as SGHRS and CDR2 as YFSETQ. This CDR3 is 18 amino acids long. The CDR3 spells CAGSLDEWQVAAKNIQYF. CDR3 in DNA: TGCGCCGGCAGCTTGGACGAGTGGCAGGTGGCAGCCAAAAACATTCAGTACTTC. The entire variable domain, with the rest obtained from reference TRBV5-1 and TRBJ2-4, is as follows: KAGVTQTPRYLIKTRGQQVTLSCSPISGHRSVSWYQQTPGQGLQFLFEYFSETQRNKGNFPGRFSGRQFSNSRSEMNVSTLELGDSALYLCAGSLDEWQVAAKNIQYFGAGTRLSVL.

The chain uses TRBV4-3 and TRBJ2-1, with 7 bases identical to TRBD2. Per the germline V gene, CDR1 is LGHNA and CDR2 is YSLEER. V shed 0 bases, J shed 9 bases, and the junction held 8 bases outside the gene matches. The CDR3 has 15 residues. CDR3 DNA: TGCGCCAGCAGCCAAGATCCGGGGGGAAGTGGTGAGCAGTTCTTC. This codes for CASSQDPGGSGEQFF.

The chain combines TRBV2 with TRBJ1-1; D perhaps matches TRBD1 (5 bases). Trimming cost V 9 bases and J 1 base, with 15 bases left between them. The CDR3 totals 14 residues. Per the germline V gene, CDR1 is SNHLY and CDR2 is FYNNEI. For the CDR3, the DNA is TGTGCCAGTATACCGGGACTTACGAACACTGAAGCTTTCTTT. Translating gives CASIPGLTNTEAFF.

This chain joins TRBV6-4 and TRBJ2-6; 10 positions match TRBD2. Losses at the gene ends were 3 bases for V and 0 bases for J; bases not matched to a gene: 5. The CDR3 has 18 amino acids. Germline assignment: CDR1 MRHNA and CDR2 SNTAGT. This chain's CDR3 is CASSELAGYNSGANVLTF. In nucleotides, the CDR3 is TGTGCCAGCAGTGAACTAGCGGGATACAACTCTGGGGCCAACGTCCTGACTTTC.

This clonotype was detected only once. The CDR3 nucleotides are TGTGCCAGCAGTTTCGAGGACAGGAGGACAGATACGCAGTATTTT. Translating gives CASSFEDRRTDTQYF. V and J are TRBV12-3 or TRBV12-4 and TRBJ2-3; 7 bases agree with TRBD1. The CDR3 is 15 amino acids. V dropped 3 bases and J dropped 3; count of bases not matched to a gene: 6.

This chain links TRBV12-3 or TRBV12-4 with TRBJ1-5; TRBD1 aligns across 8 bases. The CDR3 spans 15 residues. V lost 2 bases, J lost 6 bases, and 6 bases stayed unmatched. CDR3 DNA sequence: TGTGCCAGCAGTTTATCAGGGGGCCCAAGTCAGCCCCAGCATTTT. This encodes CASSLSGGPSQPQHF.

The CDR3: CSAPDNLNIQYF. The CDR3 nucleotides read TGCAGTGCCCCGGACAACCTGAACATTCAGTACTTC. This sequence joins TRBV20-1 and TRBJ2-7, with D perhaps TRBD1 (5 bases). Matching the DNA end better, TRBJ2-4 makes the J call doubtful. Germline values: CDR1 DFQATT, CDR2 SNEGSKA (reference sequence). The CDR3 consists of 12 residues.

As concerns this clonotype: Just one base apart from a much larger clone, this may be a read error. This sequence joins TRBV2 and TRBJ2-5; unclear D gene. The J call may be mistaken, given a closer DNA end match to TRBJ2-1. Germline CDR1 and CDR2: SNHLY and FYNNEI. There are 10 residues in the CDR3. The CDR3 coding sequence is TGTGCCAGCAGTGCGGAGACCCAGTTCTTC. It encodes CASSAETQFF.

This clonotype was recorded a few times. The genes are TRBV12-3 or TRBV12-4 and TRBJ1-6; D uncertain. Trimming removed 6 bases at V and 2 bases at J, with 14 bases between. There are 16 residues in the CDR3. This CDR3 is CASSSLGIPYNSPLHF. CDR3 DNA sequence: TGTGCCAGCAGCTCCCTTGGGATCCCCTATAATTCACCCCTCCACTTT.

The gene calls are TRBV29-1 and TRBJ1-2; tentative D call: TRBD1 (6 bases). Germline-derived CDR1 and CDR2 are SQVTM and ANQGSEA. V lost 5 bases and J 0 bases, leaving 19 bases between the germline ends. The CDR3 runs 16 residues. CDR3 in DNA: TGCAGCGTTCAGGATCACGGGGGGCGGTCTAACTATGGCTACACCTTC. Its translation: CSVQDHGGRSNYGYTF.

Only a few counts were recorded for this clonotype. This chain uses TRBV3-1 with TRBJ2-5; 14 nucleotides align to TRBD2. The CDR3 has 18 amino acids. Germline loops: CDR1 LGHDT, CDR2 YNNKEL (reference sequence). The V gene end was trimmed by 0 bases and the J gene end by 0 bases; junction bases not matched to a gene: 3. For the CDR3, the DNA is TGTGCCAGCAGCCAAGAACGGACTAGCGGGGGGTACCAAGAGACCCAGTACTTC. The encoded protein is CASSQERTSGGYQETQYF.

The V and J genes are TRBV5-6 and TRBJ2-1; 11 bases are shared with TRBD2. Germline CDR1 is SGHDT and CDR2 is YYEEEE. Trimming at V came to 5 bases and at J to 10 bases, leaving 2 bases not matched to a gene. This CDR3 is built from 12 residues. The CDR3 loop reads CASSSSGGEQFF. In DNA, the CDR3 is TGTGCCAGCAGTTCTAGCGGGGGGGAGCAGTTCTTC.

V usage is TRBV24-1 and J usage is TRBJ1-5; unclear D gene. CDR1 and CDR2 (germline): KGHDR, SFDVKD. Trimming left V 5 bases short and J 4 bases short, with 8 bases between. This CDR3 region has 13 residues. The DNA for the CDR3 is TGTGCCACCAGTGTCGCGGGAAATCAGCCCCAGCATTTT. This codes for CATSVAGNQPQHF.

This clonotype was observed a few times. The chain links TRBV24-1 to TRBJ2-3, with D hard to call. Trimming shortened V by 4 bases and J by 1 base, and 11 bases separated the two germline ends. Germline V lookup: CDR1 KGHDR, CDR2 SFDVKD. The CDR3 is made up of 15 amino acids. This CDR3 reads CATSDPRSGTDTQYF. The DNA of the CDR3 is TGTGCCACCAGTGACCCCAGGAGTGGCACAGATACGCAGTATTTT.

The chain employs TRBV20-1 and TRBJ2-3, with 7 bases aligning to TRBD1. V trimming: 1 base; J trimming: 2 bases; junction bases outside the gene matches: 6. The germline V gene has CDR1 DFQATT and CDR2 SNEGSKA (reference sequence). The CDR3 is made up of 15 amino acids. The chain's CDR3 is CSARGRTGHTDTQYF. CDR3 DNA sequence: TGCAGTGCTAGAGGGAGGACAGGACACACAGATACGCAGTATTTT.

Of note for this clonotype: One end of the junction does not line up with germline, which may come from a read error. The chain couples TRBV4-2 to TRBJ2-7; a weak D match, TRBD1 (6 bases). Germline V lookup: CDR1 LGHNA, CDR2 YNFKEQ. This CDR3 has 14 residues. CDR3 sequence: CASSKNREFYGQYF. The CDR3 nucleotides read TGTGCCAGCAGCAAAAACAGGGAGTTCTACGGGCAGTACTTC.

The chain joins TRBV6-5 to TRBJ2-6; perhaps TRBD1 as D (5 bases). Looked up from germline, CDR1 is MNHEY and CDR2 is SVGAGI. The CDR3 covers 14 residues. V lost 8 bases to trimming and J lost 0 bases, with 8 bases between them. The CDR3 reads CASGASSGANVLTF. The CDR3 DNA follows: TGTGCCAGCGGGGCAAGCTCTGGGGCCAACGTCCTGACTTTC.

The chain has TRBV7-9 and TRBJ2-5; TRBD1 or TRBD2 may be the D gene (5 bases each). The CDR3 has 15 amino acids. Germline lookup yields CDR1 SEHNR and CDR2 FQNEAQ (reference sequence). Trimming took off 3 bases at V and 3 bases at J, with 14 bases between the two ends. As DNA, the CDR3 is TGTGCCAGCAGCTTCCGCTCGGGACGAGAAGAGACCCAGTACTTC. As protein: CASSFRSGREETQYF. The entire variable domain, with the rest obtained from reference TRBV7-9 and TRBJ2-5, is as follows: DTGVSQNPRHKITKRGQNVTFRCDPISEHNRLYWYRQTLGQGPEFLTYFQNEAQLEKSRLLSDRFSAERPKGSFSTLEIQRTEQGDSAMYLCASSFRSGREETQYFGPGTRLLVL.

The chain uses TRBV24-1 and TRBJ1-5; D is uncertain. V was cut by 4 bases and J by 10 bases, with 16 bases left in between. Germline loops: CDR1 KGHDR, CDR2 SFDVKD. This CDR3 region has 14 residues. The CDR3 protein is CATSEGRIISPQHF. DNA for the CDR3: TGTGCCACCAGTGAGGGCAGAATAATCAGCCCCCAGCATTTT.

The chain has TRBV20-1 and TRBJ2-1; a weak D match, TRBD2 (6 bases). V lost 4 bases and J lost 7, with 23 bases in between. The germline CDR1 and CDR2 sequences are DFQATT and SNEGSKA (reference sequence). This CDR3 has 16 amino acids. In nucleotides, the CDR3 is TGCAGTGCTACGATACTCAGCGGGTTCCGAAAGAATGAGCAGTTCTTC. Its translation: CSATILSGFRKNEQFF.

CDR3 sequence reads: CASSGTGRDTEAFF. The DNA for the CDR3 is TGTGCCAGCAGCGGGACAGGGCGGGACACTGAAGCTTTCTTT. The chain uses TRBV7-9 and TRBJ1-1; 9 nucleotides agree with TRBD1. V shed 5 bases and J 3 bases; nucleotides not matched to a gene: 4. CDR1 is SEHNR and CDR2 is FQNEAQ in the germline V gene (reference sequence). The CDR3 contains 14 residues.

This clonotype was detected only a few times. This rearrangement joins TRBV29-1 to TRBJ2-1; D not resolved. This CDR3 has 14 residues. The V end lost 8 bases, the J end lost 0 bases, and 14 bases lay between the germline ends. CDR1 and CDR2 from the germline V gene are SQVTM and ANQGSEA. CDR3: CSLGTPSSYNEQFF. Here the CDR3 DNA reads TGCAGCCTAGGCACGCCGAGCTCCTACAATGAGCAGTTCTTC.

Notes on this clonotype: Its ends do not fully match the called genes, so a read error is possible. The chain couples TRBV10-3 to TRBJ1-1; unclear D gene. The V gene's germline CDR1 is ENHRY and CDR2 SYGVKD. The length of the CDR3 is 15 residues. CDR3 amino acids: CTISSHMELNTEAFF. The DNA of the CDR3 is TGTACCATCAGTTCTCATATGGAGTTGAACACTGAAGCTTTCTTT.

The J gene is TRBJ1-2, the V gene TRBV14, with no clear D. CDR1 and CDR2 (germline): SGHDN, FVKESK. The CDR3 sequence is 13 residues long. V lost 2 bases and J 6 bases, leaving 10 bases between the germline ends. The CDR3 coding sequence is TGTGCCAGCAGCCAAAACAAGGGCCATGGCTACACCTTC. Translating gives CASSQNKGHGYTF.

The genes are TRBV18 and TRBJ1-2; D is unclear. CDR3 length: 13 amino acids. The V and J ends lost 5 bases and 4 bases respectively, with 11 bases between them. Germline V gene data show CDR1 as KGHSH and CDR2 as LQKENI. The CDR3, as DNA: TGTGCCAGCTCAGCCGACACTAGCTATGGCTACACCTTC. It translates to CASSADTSYGYTF.

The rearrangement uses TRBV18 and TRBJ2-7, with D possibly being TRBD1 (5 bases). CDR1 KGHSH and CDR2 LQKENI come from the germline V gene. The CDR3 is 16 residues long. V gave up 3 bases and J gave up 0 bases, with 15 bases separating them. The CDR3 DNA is TGTGCCAGCTCACCCTCCCCCAGGGTGGGCTCCTACGAGCAGTACTTC. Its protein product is CASSPSPRVGSYEQYF.

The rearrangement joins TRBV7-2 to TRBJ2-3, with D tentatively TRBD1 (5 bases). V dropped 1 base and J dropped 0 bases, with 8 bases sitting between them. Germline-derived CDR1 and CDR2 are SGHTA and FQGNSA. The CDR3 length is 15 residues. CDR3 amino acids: CASSLGQSSTDTQYF. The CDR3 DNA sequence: TGTGCCAGCAGCTTAGGACAGTCTAGCACAGATACGCAGTATTTT.